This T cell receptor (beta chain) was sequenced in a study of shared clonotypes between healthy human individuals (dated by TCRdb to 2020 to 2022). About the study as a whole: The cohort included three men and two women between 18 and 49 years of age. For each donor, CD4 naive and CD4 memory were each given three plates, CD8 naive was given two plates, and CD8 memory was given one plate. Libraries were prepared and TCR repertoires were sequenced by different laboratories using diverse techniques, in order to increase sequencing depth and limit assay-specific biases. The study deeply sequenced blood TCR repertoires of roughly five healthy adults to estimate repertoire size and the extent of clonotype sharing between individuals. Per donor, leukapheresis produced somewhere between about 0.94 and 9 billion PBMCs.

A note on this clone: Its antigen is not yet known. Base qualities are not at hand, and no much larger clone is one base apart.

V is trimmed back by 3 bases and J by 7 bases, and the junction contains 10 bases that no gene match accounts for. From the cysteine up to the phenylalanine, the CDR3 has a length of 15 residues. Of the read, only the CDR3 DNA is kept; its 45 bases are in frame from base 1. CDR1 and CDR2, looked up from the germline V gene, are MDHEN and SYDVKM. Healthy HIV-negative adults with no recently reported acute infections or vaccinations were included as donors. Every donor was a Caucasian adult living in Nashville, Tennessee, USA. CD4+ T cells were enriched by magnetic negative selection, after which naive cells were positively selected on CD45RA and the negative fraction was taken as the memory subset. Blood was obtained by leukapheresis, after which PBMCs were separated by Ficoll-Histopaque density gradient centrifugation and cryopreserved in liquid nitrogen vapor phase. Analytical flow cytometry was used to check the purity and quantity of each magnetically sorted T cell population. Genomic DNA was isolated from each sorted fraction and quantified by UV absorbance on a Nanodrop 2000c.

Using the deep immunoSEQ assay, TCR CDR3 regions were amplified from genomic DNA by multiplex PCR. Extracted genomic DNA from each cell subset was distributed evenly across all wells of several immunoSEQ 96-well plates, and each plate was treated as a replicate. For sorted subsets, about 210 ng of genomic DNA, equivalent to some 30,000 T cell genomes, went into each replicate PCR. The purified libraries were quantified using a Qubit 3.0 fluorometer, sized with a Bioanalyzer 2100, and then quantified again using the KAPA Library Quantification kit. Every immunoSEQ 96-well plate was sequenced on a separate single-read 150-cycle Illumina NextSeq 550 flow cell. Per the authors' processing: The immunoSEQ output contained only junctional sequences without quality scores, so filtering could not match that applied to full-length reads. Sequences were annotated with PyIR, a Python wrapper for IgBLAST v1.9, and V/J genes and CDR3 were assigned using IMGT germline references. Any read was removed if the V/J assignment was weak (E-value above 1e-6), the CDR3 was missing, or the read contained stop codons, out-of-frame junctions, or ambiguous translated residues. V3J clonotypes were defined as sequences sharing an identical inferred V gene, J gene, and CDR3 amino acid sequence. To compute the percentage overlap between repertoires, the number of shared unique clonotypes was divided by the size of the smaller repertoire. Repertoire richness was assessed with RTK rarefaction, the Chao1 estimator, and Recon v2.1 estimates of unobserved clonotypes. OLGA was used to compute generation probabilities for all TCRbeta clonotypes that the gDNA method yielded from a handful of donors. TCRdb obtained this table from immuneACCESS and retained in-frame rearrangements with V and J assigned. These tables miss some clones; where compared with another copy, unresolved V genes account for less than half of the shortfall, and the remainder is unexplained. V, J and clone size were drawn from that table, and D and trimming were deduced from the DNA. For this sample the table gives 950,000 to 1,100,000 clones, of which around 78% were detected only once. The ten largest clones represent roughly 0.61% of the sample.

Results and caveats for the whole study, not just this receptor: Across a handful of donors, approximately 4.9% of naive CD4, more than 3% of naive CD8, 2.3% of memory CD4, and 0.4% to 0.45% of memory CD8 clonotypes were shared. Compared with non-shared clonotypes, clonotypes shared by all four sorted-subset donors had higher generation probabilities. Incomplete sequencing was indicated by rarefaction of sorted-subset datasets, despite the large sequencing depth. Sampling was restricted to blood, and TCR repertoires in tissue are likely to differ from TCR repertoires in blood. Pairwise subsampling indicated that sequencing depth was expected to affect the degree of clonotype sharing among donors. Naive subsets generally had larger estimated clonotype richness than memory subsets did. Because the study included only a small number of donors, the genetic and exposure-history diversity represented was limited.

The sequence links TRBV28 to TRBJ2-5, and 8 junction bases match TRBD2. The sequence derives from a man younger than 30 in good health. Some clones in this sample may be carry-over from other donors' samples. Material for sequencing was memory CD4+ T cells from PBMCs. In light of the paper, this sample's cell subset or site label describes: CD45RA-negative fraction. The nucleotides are TGTGCCAGCAGTTTCGGGCGGGGGGTTATAGCGACCCAGTACTTC. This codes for CASSFGRGVIATQYF.